This entry lists 18 T cell receptor beta chains sequenced from one sample in a study of T cell repertoires in cytomegalovirus infection. TCRdb analysed the reads with MiXCR anew, one entry per CDR3 protein. Among roughly 230,000 distinct CDR3 sequences listed, about a sixth were seen once. The sequencing input was CD8+ T cells from PBMCs. The receptors derive from a human donor in good health (CMV status not recorded). Some clones in this sample may be carry-over from other donors' samples.

This clonotype was observed many times. The V call is TRBV6-6, the J call TRBJ1-1, with D unclear. The CDR3 runs 13 residues. Per the germline V gene, CDR1 is MNHNY and CDR2 is SVGAGI (reference sequence). Trimming cost V 6 bases and J 3 bases, with 11 bases left between them. CDR3 loop: CASRNSEDTEAFF. As DNA, the CDR3 is TGTGCCAGCAGAAACTCAGAGGACACTGAAGCTTTCTTT.

This clonotype was seen more than once but under ten times. This rearrangement joins TRBV7-4 to TRBJ1-3, with 9 bases identical to TRBD1. Germline V gene lookup returns CDR1 SGHVT and CDR2 SQSDAQ. The trim removed 5 bases at V and 0 bases at J, leaving 5 bases unmatched. CDR3 length: 16 residues. CDR3 bases: TGTGCCAGCAGCGACCGGGACAGGGACTCTGGAAACACCATATATTTT. Protein: CASSDRDRDSGNTIYF.

A note on this clonotype: A read error may be the cause here, since a much bigger clone is one base away. The rearrangement uses TRBV20-1 and TRBJ2-7; no definite D call. The CDR3 sequence is 13 residues long. Germline values: CDR1 DFQATT, CDR2 SNEGSKA (reference sequence). The CDR3 reads CRAKKQSSYEQYF. CDR3 bases: TGCAGGGCTAAAAAACAAAGCTCCTACGAGCAGTACTTC.

This clonotype was observed many times. J is TRBJ1-1 and V is TRBV7-9; TRBD1 might be the D (5 bases). Trimming removed 6 bases from V and 8 bases from J, with 16 bases in between. Germline V gene data show CDR1 as SEHNR and CDR2 as FQNEAQ (reference sequence). CDR3 length: 13 residues. In nucleotides, the CDR3 is TGTGCCAGCAGGTCGGCCGAGCGGACAGAAGCTTTCTTT. Encoded protein: CASRSAERTEAFF.

This clonotype was counted once. The chain links TRBV10-3 to TRBJ1-6; D gene ambiguous. The CDR3 extends over 13 amino acids. Germline V gene lookup returns CDR1 ENHRY and CDR2 SYGVKD. V gave up 7 bases and J gave up 7 bases, with 11 bases separating them. The CDR3 loop reads CAIMGGGNSPLHF. As DNA, the CDR3 is TGTGCCATCATGGGTGGAGGCAATTCACCCCTCCACTTT.

This clonotype was seen repeatedly, ten times or more. The chain links TRBV5-5 to TRBJ2-1, with TRBD2 as a possible D gene (5 bases). Germline CDR1 reads SGHKS; CDR2 reads YYEKEE (reference sequence). The CDR3 is made up of 17 amino acids. The V end was cut by 0 bases, the J end by 9 bases, with 22 bases between. The CDR3 loop is CASSLAAGTALSGEQFF. For the CDR3, the DNA is TGTGCCAGCAGCTTGGCCGCGGGCACCGCTCTATCGGGTGAGCAGTTCTTC.

On this clonotype: A read error may explain this, as a much larger clone is one base away. The J gene is TRBJ2-5, the V gene TRBV7-3; 10 nucleotides agree with TRBD1. The V gene's germline CDR1 is SGHTA and CDR2 FQGTGA. The CDR3 consists of 14 residues. CDR3 in amino acids: CANSPTGGSETQYF. As DNA, the CDR3 is TGTGCCAACAGCCCGACAGGGGGCTCAGAGACCCAGTACTTC.

The rearrangement links TRBV20-1 to TRBJ1-6, with TRBD1 identical over 8 bases. Germline lookup yields CDR1 DFQATT and CDR2 SNEGSKA (reference sequence). CDR3 length: 18 amino acids. The junction had 13 bases not matched to a gene; V was cut back by 0 bases and J by 6 bases. CDR3 protein: CSARDHGQGELLNSPLHF. The CDR3, as DNA: TGCAGTGCTAGAGATCACGGACAGGGAGAACTTCTTAATTCACCCCTCCACTTT.

Written as DNA, the CDR3 is TGCAGTGCTAGAGAATTGGAGACAGGCAACACTGAAGCTTTCTTT. This codes for CSARELETGNTEAFF. The chain couples TRBV20-1 to TRBJ1-1; D may be TRBD1 (6 bases). CDR1 DFQATT and CDR2 SNEGSKA come from the germline V gene (reference sequence). The germline V and J ends were trimmed by 0 bases and 2 bases, with 13 bases remaining between them. The CDR3 totals 15 residues.

The chain uses TRBV9 and TRBJ2-1, with TRBD2 identical over 7 bases. V lost 0 bases to trimming and J lost 3 bases; unmatched junction nucleotides: 6. The germline V gene encodes CDR1 SGDLS and CDR2 YYNGEE. The CDR3 extends over 16 amino acids. For the CDR3, the DNA is TGTGCCAGCAGCGTAGGCGATTGCGGGGGCTACAATGAGCAGTTCTTC. Amino acid sequence: CASSVGDCGGYNEQFF.

The chain has TRBV7-1 and TRBJ1-4; D ambiguous. TRBV7-1 belongs to the ORF category, with a function that is uncertain. The V end was cut by 3 bases, the J end by 7 bases, with 6 bases between. The CDR3 length is 12 residues. CDR3 protein: CASSSEGEKLFF. In nucleotides, the CDR3 is TGTGCCAGCAGCTCCGAGGGTGAAAAACTGTTTTTT.

There are many counts of this clonotype. This rearrangement joins TRBV7-8 to TRBJ2-7, with a tentative D call TRBD1 (5 bases). Trimming left V 5 bases short and J 7 bases short, with 15 bases between. Germline lookup yields CDR1 SGHVS and CDR2 FQNEAQ. There are 13 residues in the CDR3. CDR3 coding DNA: TGTGCCAGCAGCCTTGGCAGGGCGGTTGAGCAGTACTTC. Its translation: CASSLGRAVEQYF.

The chain couples TRBV6-1 to TRBJ1-1; D is unclear. V was cut by 5 bases and J by 8 bases, with 24 bases left in between. There are 16 residues in the CDR3. From germline, CDR1 is MNHNS and CDR2 SASEGT. CDR3 loop: CASSPLTSLDAVEAFF. Here the CDR3 DNA reads TGTGCCAGCAGTCCCCTTACCTCCTTAGACGCGGTCGAAGCTTTCTTT.

The rearrangement joins TRBV4-1 to TRBJ2-1, with 9 bases aligning to TRBD1. The CDR3 loop spans 15 amino acids. Looked up from germline, CDR1 is MGHRA and CDR2 is YSYEKL. The trim removed 7 bases at V and 8 bases at J, leaving 12 bases unmatched. In DNA form, the CDR3 reads TGCGCCAGCAAGGCCCCGGGACAGGGTCTCGATGAGCAGTTCTTC. It yields the protein CASKAPGQGLDEQFF.

This clonotype was found many times. The chain's CDR3 is CASTQDRSNQPQHF. DNA of the CDR3: TGTGCCAGCACCCAGGACAGATCCAATCAGCCCCAGCATTTT. V is TRBV28 and J is TRBJ1-5, with D possibly matching TRBD1 (6 bases). Germline V CDR1 and CDR2: MDHEN, SYDVKM. V lost 7 bases to trimming and J lost 3 bases, with 13 bases between them. The CDR3 extends over 14 amino acids.

The V call is TRBV29-1, the J call TRBJ2-7; no definite D call. The germline CDR1 and CDR2 sequences are SQVTM and ANQGSEA. The CDR3 covers 15 residues. V lost 3 bases and J lost 0, with 15 bases in between. CDR3 sequence: CSVELLGTDSYEQYF. CDR3 in DNA: TGCAGCGTTGAGCTTCTAGGAACAGACTCCTACGAGCAGTACTTC.

The CDR3 region is CASSLFGQGAAEQYF. The CDR3, as DNA: TGTGCCAGCAGTCTATTTGGGCAGGGGGCCGCCGAGCAGTACTTC. The V gene is TRBV2, the J gene TRBJ2-7, with 8 bases matching TRBD1. The J segment lost 6 bases and the V segment lost 5 bases, leaving 12 bases of the junction unmatched. Germline values: CDR1 SNHLY, CDR2 FYNNEI. This CDR3 spans 15 amino acids.

This chain links TRBV28 with TRBJ2-7; 7 bases are shared with TRBD1. The V gene end was trimmed by 5 bases and the J gene end by 4 bases; junction bases not matched to a gene: 14. The germline gives CDR1 MDHEN, CDR2 SYDVKM. This CDR3 is 16 amino acids long. The DNA of the CDR3 is TGTGCCAGCAGTACGGAGAGGGCAGGGGGTTATTACGAGCAGTACTTC. It yields the protein CASSTERAGGYYEQYF.